The entry below describes one T cell receptor (beta chain). There were 800,000 to 1,000,000 CD4+ or CD8+ T cells used in the sorted libraries. The data were obtained in a study of neurological immune-mediated disorders. This CDR3 has 13 residues. Looked up from germline, CDR1 is DFQATT and CDR2 is SNEGSKA (reference sequence). V was cut by 3 bases and J by 5 bases, with 11 bases left in between. 5'RACE employing 10-nucleotide random UMIs yielded the cDNA. TCRdb analysed the 5' RACE reads with MiXCR anew, one entry per CDR3 protein. Here the sample spans roughly 52,000 distinct CDR3 sequences, about 4% being singletons.

The TCR was taken from a woman aged 40 to 50 with multiple sclerosis. The sample consisted of CD4+ T cells from blood. The chain employs TRBV20-1 and TRBJ2-1; the D gene is possibly TRBD2 (5 bases). CDR3 DNA sequence: TGCAGTGCTAGTGGCGGGCTCCACAATGAGCAGTTCTTC. It specifies CSASGGLHNEQFF.